The entry below gives a single TCR beta chain sequence along with its context. There is no known antigen for this receptor. No qualities accompany the bases; no much larger clone lies one base away. Each collaborating institution followed its own protocols to collect whole blood in K2EDTA tubes. For TCRbeta analysis, collaborators shipped samples as frozen whole blood, isolated PBMCs, or DNA extracted from either of those sample types. The immunoSEQ Assay, a bias-controlled multiplex PCR, was used to amplify TCRbeta CDR3 regions from genomic DNA. Per the original workflow: Within the assay, amplification of reference gene primers was used to estimate how many nucleated cells each sample contained. To quantify the absolute abundance of each unique TCRbeta CDR3 rearrangement, sequence reads were collapsed and filtered. For each sample, productive Simpson clonality was calculated as the square root of Simpson's diversity index over productive rearrangements. TCRdb's version of the immuneACCESS table is confined to in-frame rearrangements and falls short of the full clone set. An unresolved V gene accounts for under half of the shortfall where checked; the remainder is of unknown origin. That table supplies the V and J calls and clone size; D and trimming were determined from the DNA. In this sample the table shows 47,000 or so clones, around four fifths of which occur a single time. The ten largest clones represent about 2.9% of the sample.

Cut back by 6 bases and 9 bases, the V and J ends lie 20 bases apart. Sequences MNHEY (CDR1) and SMNVEV (CDR2) are obtained from the germline V gene (reference sequence). From the cysteine up to the phenylalanine, the CDR3 has a length of 14 residues. The sequence is cut down to CDR3 DNA, 42 bases in frame from base 1. This sample was taken from a study of blood T cell repertoires in COVID-19 (TCRdb year 2020). Turning to the overall study: Collaborator samples came from the United States, Italy and Spain and covered acute and convalescent phases of COVID-19. The material from the prospective study consisted of cDNA or gDNA derived from T cells, B-cell-depleted T cells, or PBMCs. The dataset comprised deeply sampled blood TCRbeta repertoires from subjects exposed to, actively infected with, or recovered from COVID-19. The repertoires were released in a freely available public database intended as a resource for research on the immune response to SARS-CoV-2. Samples came from the ongoing ImmuneRACE study (first 160 participants) plus 1,254 subjects from 6 global collaborators. The sample metadata nearly always contained a de-identified subject ID, COVID-19 status, age in years and sex. HLA class I and class II types, where available, came from metadata supplied by the sample provider rather than from assay-based typing.

The study at large found these results: How much clinical and demographic metadata was included differed by source and by participant, and the metadata was provided uncurated.

The receptor chain draws on TRBV27 and TRBJ1-2; matching of 6 bases hints at TRBD1 as the D gene. The sequence came from a woman in her fifties or sixties with acute or convalescent COVID-19. Material for sequencing was peripheral blood. The sequenced DNA is TGTGCCAGCAGGAAGTCCGGGGGGCAGGGTAGCTACACCTTC. Its protein reads: CASRKSGGQGSYTF.